These 5 T cell receptor beta chains were sequenced from one sample in a study of Graves' ophthalmopathy and Graves' hyperthyroidism listed by TCRdb under 2018. The sequencing machine was an Illumina HiSeq 2000. TCR beta CDR3 regions were amplified from RNA transcripts for repertoire sequencing. A first-round RT-PCR used HTBI primers with the Qiagen OneStep RT-PCR kit, followed by a second-round multiplex PCR, size selection and purification. TCRdb applied fastp at Q25 and MiXCR to the public reads, then kept only in-frame beta chains. Every distinct CDR3 protein forms one entry, paired with its most common genes and DNA. The sample records around 520,000 distinct CDR3 sequences, 35% to 40% of which are singletons. The ten top clones hold over 3.5% of the sample. The sequenced sample was peripheral blood or thyroid tissue (not recorded which). These receptors came from an adult man with Graves' hyperthyroidism.

This chain uses TRBV20-1 with TRBJ1-2; 8 positions agree with TRBD1. J was trimmed by 4 bases and V by 6 bases; bases with no gene match: 1. The CDR3 has 11 amino acids. Per germline, CDR1 DFQATT and CDR2 SNEGSKA (reference sequence). As DNA, the CDR3 is TGCAGTGCCGGACAGGGCTATGGCTACACCTTC. It is translated as CSAGQGYGYTF.

This clonotype was counted many times. The rearrangement joins TRBV12-5 to TRBJ1-1; the D is unclear. The germline CDR1 and CDR2 sequences are LGHNT and FRNRAP. With 2 bases removed from V and 3 bases from J, the gap between germline ends came to 4 bases. The CDR3 covers 12 residues. The DNA for the CDR3 is TGTGCTAGTGGTTTGTCGGACACTGAAGCTTTCTTT. Translated: CASGLSDTEAFF.

The chain combines TRBV2 with TRBJ1-6, with TRBD1 as a possible D gene (6 bases). V dropped 2 bases and J dropped 8 bases, with 22 bases sitting between them. This CDR3 comprises 18 residues. The germline CDR1 and CDR2 sequences are SNHLY and FYNNEI. The CDR3 DNA reads as TGTGCCAGCAGTGAACGTTCTACGGGGAAGACAGGTTATTCACCCCTCCACTTT. Translating it yields CASSERSTGKTGYSPLHF.

V and J are TRBV29-1 and TRBJ1-5, with D possibly being TRBD1 (6 bases). The CDR3 runs 13 residues. V was shortened by 8 bases and J by 0 bases, with 11 bases between the two germline ends. Germline V gene data show CDR1 as SQVTM and CDR2 as ANQGSEA. CDR3 amino acids: CSLADSSNQPQHF. For the CDR3, the DNA is TGCAGCTTAGCGGACAGTAGCAATCAGCCCCAGCATTTT.

This chain uses TRBV12-3 or TRBV12-4 with TRBJ2-3; TRBD2 matches at 11 bases. The V and J ends lost 6 bases and 3 bases, in that order; junction bases with no gene match: 5. The CDR3 is 15 amino acids. The DNA of the CDR3 is TGTGCCAGCAGGGGACTAGCGGAGACTACAGATACGCAGTATTTT. Its protein is CASRGLAETTDTQYF.